One sample yielded the 11 T cell receptor delta chains listed below, sequenced in a study of Vδ1+ human thymocytes. Extracted RNA was reverse transcribed into cDNA. CDR3 amplicons came from multiplex PCR with pooled V-gene forward and constant-region reverse primers. TCRdb re-called the multiplex PCR reads via CATT. This sample yields about 55,000 delta-chain clones, of which roughly 15% are seen a single time; under 0.6% belongs to the top ten. Regarding the study as a whole: In the thymus, TRG and TRD repertoires looked highly polyclonal with Gaussian CDR3 lengths.

Antigens for these TCRs are unknown. Source material: Vdelta1+ gamma-delta thymocytes from the thymus. Subset in this sample: FACS-sorted CD3+ TCRalphabeta- TCRVdelta1+ TCRVdelta2- thymocytes. The receptors derive from a boy younger than two who had congenital heart surgery.

V is TRDV1 and J is TRDJ1, with 11 bases aligning to TRDD3. The CDR3 sequence is 23 residues long. With V trimmed by 0 bases and J by 0 bases, 21 bases remained unmatched. CDR1 is TSWWSYY, CDR2 QGS, per germline. CDR3 nucleotide sequence: TGTGCTCTTGGGGAACTTCGGGCCGGCTTGTACTGGGGGATAGAGCGGTACACCGATAAACTCATCTTT. This sequence encodes CALGELRAGLYWGIERYTDKLIF.

This clone was detected only a few times. The chain couples TRDV1 to TRDJ1; 10 nucleotides align to TRDD3. This CDR3 region has 19 residues. V lost 0 bases to trimming and J lost 3 bases; unmatched junction nucleotides: 13. Germline V gene data show CDR1 as TSWWSYY and CDR2 as QGS. CDR3 sequence: CALGELDFTGGFQSDKLIF. CDR3 in DNA: TGTGCTCTTGGGGAACTCGACTTTACTGGGGGATTTCAGTCCGATAAACTCATCTTT.

The chain has TRAV29/DV5 and TRDJ1; TRDD3 might be the D (6 bases). CDR1 and CDR2 from the germline V gene are NSMFDY and ISSIKDK. The CDR3 sequence is 19 residues long. Between the trimmed V and J ends, which lost 0 bases and 3 bases, there was a span of 27 bases. Written as DNA, the CDR3 is TGTGCAGCAAGCGCTATCGGGGTGCTCTGGGGTCCCTATCCCGATAAACTCATCTTT. It encodes CAASAIGVLWGPYPDKLIF.

The chain has TRDV1 and TRDJ1, with 13 bases lining up with TRDD3. The germline V gene has CDR1 TSWWSYY and CDR2 QGS. V trimming: 3 bases; J trimming: 0 bases; junction bases outside the gene matches: 7. The CDR3 spans 18 residues. CDR3 region: CALGDYCTGGYDTDKLIF. CDR3 coding DNA: TGTGCTCTTGGGGATTACTGTACTGGGGGATACGACACCGATAAACTCATCTTT.

In its sample, this clone was seen once. The chain carries TRDV1 and TRDJ1, with TRDD3 matching 7 bases. Trimming removed 2 bases from V and 0 bases from J; junction bases left unmatched: 12. The CDR3 contains 18 residues. CDR1 is TSWWSYY, CDR2 QGS, per germline. The CDR3 spells CALGEAWAVLGYTDKLIF. The DNA of the CDR3 is TGTGCTCTTGGGGAAGCGTGGGCCGTACTGGGGTACACCGATAAACTCATCTTT.

This clone has only one observation. This chain links TRDV1 with TRDJ1; D perhaps matches TRDD2 (8 bases). The V gene's germline CDR1 is TSWWSYY and CDR2 QGS. Between the trimmed V and J ends, which lost 2 bases and 5 bases, there was a span of 30 bases. The CDR3 extends over 20 amino acids. The CDR3 DNA follows: TGTGCTCTTGGGGAAGGCCTTCCTATGGGGTTCGCTTTACTGGGGGATAAACTCATCTTT. It specifies CALGEGLPMGFALLGDKLIF.

This chain links TRDV1 with TRDJ1, with D unclear. There are 14 residues in the CDR3. V dropped 0 bases and J dropped 0 bases, with 5 bases sitting between them. Germline CDR1 reads TSWWSYY; CDR2 reads QGS. CDR3: CALGELPHTDKLIF. CDR3 coding DNA: TGTGCTCTTGGGGAACTACCCCACACCGATAAACTCATCTTT.

This rearrangement joins TRDV1 to TRDJ1; D is possibly TRDD3 (10 bases). Trimming left V 5 bases short and J 1 base short, with 35 bases between. The CDR3 is made up of 22 amino acids. The germline V gene has CDR1 TSWWSYY and CDR2 QGS. The CDR3 reads CALGTAEGLPTGDTRGTDKLIF. CDR3 DNA sequence: TGTGCTCTTGGGACCGCGGAAGGCCTTCCTACGGGGGATACGCGTGGCACCGATAAACTCATCTTT.

This clone turned up a few times. This sequence joins TRDV1 and TRDJ1; no clear D gene. V was pared by 5 bases and J by 0 bases, with 13 bases between. CDR3 length: 15 residues. The germline V gene has CDR1 TSWWSYY and CDR2 QGS. The CDR3 sequence is CALGYLYENTDKLIF. CDR3 in DNA: TGTGCTCTTGGGTACCTCTATGAAAACACCGATAAACTCATCTTT.

This clone was counted between two and nine times. The rearrangement links TRDV1 to TRDJ1; 8 nucleotides agree with TRDD3. In germline, CDR1 is TSWWSYY, CDR2 QGS. The CDR3 extends over 21 amino acids. Trimming removed 1 base from V and 0 bases from J; junction bases left unmatched: 19. The CDR3 sequence: CALGERILRSYWGHYTDKLIF. Here the CDR3 DNA reads TGTGCTCTTGGGGAACGAATCCTAAGATCATACTGGGGGCACTACACCGATAAACTCATCTTT.

The rearrangement uses TRDV1 and TRDJ1; TRDD3 aligns across 7 bases. The CDR3 contains 17 residues. Germline assignment: CDR1 TSWWSYY and CDR2 QGS. V lost 4 bases, J lost 4 bases, and 15 bases stayed unmatched. CDR3 sequence reads: CALGGVPHGGGNDKLIF. The DNA of the CDR3 is TGTGCTCTTGGGGGAGTTCCTCATGGTGGGGGAAACGATAAACTCATCTTT.